This TCR beta chain originates from a study of identical twins (TCRdb year 2016). Concerning the study at large: To test whether fetal clonotypes persist, the study used deep sequencing on TCR alpha and beta repertoires from monozygotic twins, unrelated adults of various ages, and cord blood. To rule out contamination, the twin experiments were replicated at different times with different library preparation protocols.

General study outcomes and caveats: Fewer insertions were carried by abundant cord blood beta clonotypes, a similar but weaker trend appeared in young adult naive repertoires, and no such trend appeared in memory repertoires. In monozygotic twins, recombination models systematically underestimated out-of-frame TCR alpha sharing, but the models matched the sharing seen between unrelated individuals. Compared with coincidental sharing between unrelated individuals, an excess of low generation-probability sequences was observed among out-of-frame TCR alpha sequences shared between twins. Zero-insertion analyses could be partly confounded by invariant T cells such as MAIT and iNKT, although diverse VJ usage argued against such confounding for most clonotypes. A weaker excess of twin sharing was found in beta out-of-frame sequences because the signal-to-noise ratio was lowered by fewer shared sequences. Because the same donors could not be followed over many years, conclusions were based on cross-sectional statistical analysis.

Libraries were built with 5' RACE. These reads were obtained on an Illumina HiSeq 2000. A universal primer binding site was added through template switching, and the final cDNA carried a unique molecular identifier so that TCR cDNA molecules could be counted accurately. Specific primers in the conserved constant-segment region were used to synthesize first-strand cDNA for TCR alpha and beta chains. To control for contamination, each cDNA library was double barcoded with a SMART-Mk sample barcode plus Illumina barcodes. TruSeq adapter sequences along with Illumina sample barcodes were introduced in two successive PCR steps. The TCR alpha and beta cDNA libraries were sequenced on the Illumina HiSeq platform using custom primers. For the original study's pipeline: MiGEC processed the raw reads to extract unique molecular identifiers, while MiXCR was used to determine the CDR3 positions. Recombination models were inferred per individual with the repgenHMM and IGoR tools using an EM algorithm. The analysis of shared clonotypes was done with the tcR package in R, with sharing normalized by the product of cloneset sizes. Out-of-frame nonproductive sequences were analyzed to study raw recombination free of thymic and clonal selection effects. The public reads were quality trimmed at Q25 with fastp and then assembled into clones with MiXCR by TCRdb, keeping productive beta chains. For every CDR3 protein sequence, its rows merge into one entry that carries the most common genes and DNA. TCRdb, not the original authors, processed these V and J calls. The sample profile shows 510,000 or so distinct CDR3 sequences; roughly 15% of them were found once. The ten largest account for roughly 0.43% of the sample.

Note on this clonotype: It lacks a known antigen. No much larger clone is present one base from it, and per-base qualities are unavailable.

Every donor was a healthy Caucasian. Three pairs of female monozygotic twins, all aged roughly 18 to 29 years, were included in the twin cohort. Positive isolation kits from Invitrogen were used to isolate CD4+ and CD8+ T cell populations. These same records also appear under a second study, on yellow fever vaccine responses in identical twins. As that second paper reports: According to the authors, in identical twins the way T cells responded to vaccination appeared partly convergent and partly personalized. The study precisely tracked vaccine-responding T cell clones in identical twins.

Sequencing was carried out using CD4+ T cells sorted from blood. This TCR was sampled from a woman aged 18-29 years in good health.

The CDR3 in this case is CASSSRGIDNEQFF. At the DNA level, the sequence is TGCGCCAGCAGTTCAAGGGGAATTGACAATGAGCAGTTCTTC. The chain was built from TRBV5-1 and TRBJ2-1, and possibly TRBD1, on 5 matching bases. Based on the germline V gene, the CDR1 and CDR2 sequences are SGHRS and YFSETQ. V is clipped by 5 bases and J by 5 bases, and the sequence between their germline boundaries is 14 bases long. The CDR3 runs 14 amino acids, cysteine and phenylalanine included. The only DNA kept is the CDR3, 42 bases in frame from the first base.